Below are 19 T cell receptor beta chains sequenced from a single sample in a study of blood T cell repertoires in COVID-19. TCRdb keeps only in-frame clones here, not all; method: immunoSEQ multiplex PCR. The table has over 25,000 clones, around 91% seen once. The sequenced sample was peripheral blood. These receptors all stem from a woman aged 55-69 years with active COVID-19.

The chain combines TRBV10-3 with TRBJ2-1; TRBD2 might be the D (6 bases). Germline CDR1 ENHRY, CDR2 SYGVKD. CDR3 size: 13 residues. The V and J ends lost 9 bases and 4 bases respectively, with 13 bases between them. The CDR3 loop is CAIAASAYNEQFF. The CDR3 nucleotides read TGTGCCATAGCAGCTAGCGCGTACAATGAGCAGTTCTTC.

The chain has TRBV7-7 and TRBJ2-1, with a possible D match to TRBD2 (6 bases). Germline-derived CDR1 and CDR2 are SSHAT and FNYEAQ (reference sequence). The CDR3 contains 16 residues. Trimming cost V 1 base and J 0 bases, with 10 bases left between them. The CDR3, as DNA: TGTGCCAGCAGCTTAGTCTTCGGGAGCTCCTACAATGAGCAGTTCTTC. Protein sequence: CASSLVFGSSYNEQFF.

The table lists this clone with a count of one. V usage is TRBV19 and J usage is TRBJ1-3, with 7 nucleotides matching TRBD1. The germline CDR1 and CDR2 sequences are LNHDA and SQIVND (reference sequence). V lost 5 bases, J lost 0 bases, and 10 bases stayed unmatched. The CDR3 is 17 residues long. This CDR3 is CASSRPPGQLSGNTIYF. CDR3 coding DNA: TGTGCCAGTAGTCGCCCCCCGGGACAGCTCTCTGGAAACACCATATATTTT.

This chain joins TRBV6-1 and TRBJ2-5; 14 nucleotides match TRBD2. Trimming at V came to 3 bases and at J to 1 base, leaving 4 bases not matched to a gene. The CDR3 is made up of 17 amino acids. The V gene's germline CDR1 is MNHNS and CDR2 SASEGT. CDR3 region: CASSDRGLAGGQETQYF. DNA for the CDR3: TGTGCCAGCAGTGATCGCGGACTAGCGGGAGGCCAAGAGACCCAGTACTTC.

The chain couples TRBV5-1 to TRBJ2-3, with TRBD1 as a possible D gene (7 bases). V dropped 3 bases and J dropped 4 bases, with 12 bases sitting between them. This CDR3 spans 14 amino acids. The germline gives CDR1 SGHRS, CDR2 YFSETQ. Written as DNA, the CDR3 is TGCGCCAGCAGCTGGACAGGAGGGGCAGATACGCAGTATTTT. This translates into CASSWTGGADTQYF.

This sequence joins TRBV4-1 and TRBJ2-7; possible D gene TRBD1, 8 bases. CDR3 length equals 18 residues. Per germline, CDR1 MGHRA and CDR2 YSYEKL. V gave up 2 bases and J gave up 4 bases, with 24 bases separating them. The CDR3 protein is CASSQNPTGGDLMYEQYF. In DNA, the CDR3 is TGCGCCAGCAGCCAAAACCCTACAGGGGGGGATTTAATGTACGAGCAGTACTTC.

This clone was picked up one time. The rearrangement uses TRBV11-2 and TRBJ2-7; 8 nucleotides match TRBD2. Per the germline V gene, CDR1 is SGHAT and CDR2 is FQNNGV. V lost 6 bases, J lost 7 bases, and 14 bases stayed unmatched. The CDR3 has 15 amino acids. This CDR3 is CASSLSGSGLQEQYF. The CDR3 DNA reads TGTGCCAGCAGTTTGAGCGGGAGCGGGTTGCAAGAGCAGTACTTC. The whole variable domain, remainder taken from reference TRBV11-2 and TRBJ2-7, is EAGVAQSPRYKIIEKRQSVAFWCNPISGHATLYWYQQILGQGPKLLIQFQNNGVVDDSQLPKDRFSAERLKGVDSTLKIQPAKLEDSAVYLCASSLSGSGLQEQYFGPGTRLTVT.

The chain links TRBV28 to TRBJ2-7; 8 nucleotides match TRBD2. This CDR3 contains 14 residues. After removal of 6 bases from V and 6 bases from J, the junction contained 10 bases not matched to a gene. The germline CDR1 and CDR2 sequences are MDHEN and SYDVKM. CDR3 protein: CASRPTSETGEQYF. For the CDR3, the DNA is TGTGCCAGCAGACCGACTAGCGAGACGGGCGAGCAGTACTTC.

This rearrangement joins TRBV18 to TRBJ2-7, with 8 bases aligning to TRBD1. The ends lost 6 bases at V and 2 bases at J; junction bases unmatched: 3. CDR1 and CDR2 (germline): KGHSH, LQKENI. This CDR3 spans 13 amino acids. This CDR3 reads CASSQDRAYEQYF. CDR3 nucleotide sequence: TGTGCCAGCTCCCAGGACAGGGCCTACGAGCAGTACTTC.

CDR3 DNA sequence: TGTGCCTGGAGTGTTAGTAGCAATCAGCCCCAGCATTTT. Protein: CAWSVSSNQPQHF. This chain connects TRBV30 to TRBJ1-5; D unclear. Germline CDR1 GTSNPN, CDR2 SVGIG (reference sequence). With 0 bases removed from V and 0 bases from J, the gap between germline ends came to 3 bases. This CDR3 has 13 residues. Complete variable domain (other parts from reference TRBV30 and TRBJ1-5): SQTIHQWPATLVQPVGSPLSLECTVEGTSNPNLYWYRQAAGRGLQLLFYSVGIGQISSEVPQNLSASRPQDRQFILSSKKLLLSDSGFYLCAWSVSSNQPQHFGDGTRLSIL.

The V and J genes are TRBV10-2 and TRBJ1-2; D is unresolved. The CDR3 sequence is 16 residues long. Germline V gene data show CDR1 as WSHSY and CDR2 as SAAADI. Trimming removed 6 bases at V and 8 bases at J, with 25 bases between. Written as DNA, the CDR3 is TGCGCCAGCAGAGCCCTCTACCGGACTGGATCTAGCGGCTACACCTTC. Encoded protein: CASRALYRTGSSGYTF.

V is TRBV7-9 and J is TRBJ2-5, with a tentative D call TRBD2 (6 bases). The germline V gene has CDR1 SEHNR and CDR2 FQNEAQ (reference sequence). CDR3 length equals 13 residues. V lost 3 bases, J lost 5 bases, and 10 bases lay in between. CDR3 DNA sequence: TGTGCCAGCAGCTTTCGGGGGAGTGAGACCCAGTACTTC. It yields the protein CASSFRGSETQYF.

The chain employs TRBV6-7 and TRBJ2-2; perhaps TRBD1 as D (6 bases). TRBV6-7 is labeled an ORF, and its function is uncertain. This CDR3 spans 13 amino acids. V was cut by 6 bases and J by 6 bases, with 11 bases left in between. For the CDR3, the DNA is TGTGCCAGCAGCACCAGGGGCCCCGGGGAGCTGTTTTTT. This sequence encodes CASSTRGPGELFF.

The CDR3 DNA reads as TGTGCCAGCAGCCACGGGCGAGGGGCGGGGGCTAATGAAAAACTGTTTTTT. Amino acids: CASSHGRGAGANEKLFF. The chain recombines TRBV7-2 with TRBJ1-4; a possible D gene is TRBD1 (5 bases). The length of the CDR3 is 17 residues. Trimming left V 5 bases short and J 3 bases short, with 19 bases between. CDR1 SGHTA and CDR2 FQGNSA come from the germline V gene.

A remark on this clone: The junction does not match germline at one end; this may be a read error. Other DNA sequences in this sample translate to the same CDR3. The V call is TRBV5-4, the J call TRBJ2-7; TRBD1 matches at 10 bases. Germline V lookup: CDR1 SGHNT, CDR2 YYREEE (reference sequence). The CDR3 runs to 14 residues. The CDR3 loop is CASSARDRGREQYF. For the CDR3, the DNA is TGCGCCAGCAGCGCCCGGGACAGGGGTCGAGAGCAGTACTTC.

This chain links TRBV28 with TRBJ2-3; TRBD2 aligns across 7 bases. The CDR3 totals 14 residues. Germline CDR1 reads MDHEN; CDR2 reads SYDVKM. The ends lost 3 bases at V and 3 bases at J; junction bases unmatched: 3. The CDR3 DNA sequence: TGTGCCAGCAGTTTGTTGGGGGGGACAGATACGCAGTATTTT. Its protein is CASSLLGGTDTQYF.

As concerns this clone: A junction end diverges from the germline sequence, so it may reflect a read error. J is TRBJ2-7 and V is TRBV7-2, with D possibly matching TRBD1 (6 bases). CDR3 length: 14 amino acids. The germline CDR1 and CDR2 sequences are SGHTA and FQGNSA. CDR3 region: CASSFSAGDNSPSF. The CDR3 bases are TGTGCCAGCAGCTTTAGCGCTGGGGACAACTCCCCCTCCTTC.

This clone was picked up one time. This chain connects TRBV4-3 to TRBJ2-1, with 14 bases lining up with TRBD2. In germline, CDR1 is LGHNA, CDR2 YSLEER. The J segment lost 7 bases and the V segment lost 0 bases, leaving 11 bases of the junction unmatched. CDR3 length: 19 amino acids. CDR3 in amino acids: CASSQDTSLGLAGGNEQFF. CDR3 bases: TGCGCCAGCAGCCAAGATACATCTCTCGGACTAGCGGGAGGTAATGAGCAGTTCTTC.

The chain joins TRBV10-2 to TRBJ2-2; 9 nucleotides agree with TRBD2. The J segment lost 4 bases and the V segment lost 3 bases, leaving 9 bases of the junction unmatched. The CDR3 is made up of 17 amino acids. Germline values: CDR1 WSHSY, CDR2 SAAADI. The CDR3 sequence: CASSEETAGGFTGELFF. The CDR3 DNA follows: TGCGCCAGCAGTGAAGAGACGGCGGGAGGGTTCACCGGGGAGCTGTTTTTT.